This passage covers 4 T cell receptor beta chains from one sample sequenced in a study of PD-1 blockade in classical Hodgkin lymphoma (dated by TCRdb to 2018 to 2020). The library was produced with the immunoSEQ multiplex PCR assay. What TCRdb holds here is the immuneACCESS table cut down to in-frame rearrangements. Part of the clones is not present; checked against another copy, under half of the missing clones reflect an unresolved V gene, and the others are unexplained. The sample table lists 4,000 to 4,500 clones, around three quarters of them with a count of one. The biggest ten clones account for 36% of the sample. The meaning of the sample's time point label: cycle 1 day 1 (C1D1), immediately before nivolumab initiation. Every trial patient had relapsed after autologous stem cell transplantation, and cohorts A, B and C differed in prior brentuximab vedotin exposure. This specimen consisted of peripheral blood mononuclear cells (PBMCs), obtained at baseline. Receptors were obtained from a human donor with classical Hodgkin lymphoma.

This clone was seen more than once but under ten times. The rearrangement links TRBV18 to TRBJ2-7; no reliable D call. Trimming removed 4 bases at V and 2 bases at J, with 12 bases between. Germline V CDR1 and CDR2: KGHSH, LQKENI. This CDR3 has 14 residues. As DNA, the CDR3 is TGTGCCAGCTCACTGGACCATAGGACCTACGAGCAGTACTTC. It translates to CASSLDHRTYEQYF.

The rearrangement links TRBV5-4 to TRBJ2-7; 7 nucleotides agree with TRBD2. Trimming cost V 0 bases and J 0 bases; bases outside gene matches: 3. The CDR3 length is 15 residues. Germline assignment: CDR1 SGHNT and CDR2 YYREEE (reference sequence). The CDR3 spells CASSLDPGGSYEQYF. Written as DNA, the CDR3 is TGTGCCAGCAGCTTGGACCCGGGGGGCTCCTACGAGCAGTACTTC.

The gene calls are TRBV4-2 and TRBJ2-1; 9 bases are a match to TRBD1. With 1 base clipped from V and 9 bases from J, the junction kept 7 bases outside the gene matches. The germline V gene encodes CDR1 LGHNA and CDR2 YNFKEQ. This CDR3 has 15 residues. For the CDR3, the DNA is TGTGCCAGCAGCCAAGTCGGGACAGGGTCGAGTGAGCAGTTCTTC. Translating gives CASSQVGTGSSEQFF.

V usage is TRBV5-4 and J usage is TRBJ2-1; D might be TRBD1 (6 bases). Trimming cost V 4 bases and J 8 bases, with 16 bases left between them. Germline CDR1 and CDR2: SGHNT and YYREEE (reference sequence). The CDR3 spans 14 residues. CDR3 bases: TGTGCCAGCAGCCTCGGGACCAGGGGCGATGAGCAGTTCTTC. Its protein product is CASSLGTRGDEQFF.